This T cell receptor (beta chain) was sequenced for a study of blood T cell repertoires in COVID-19. Study-wide background: The cDNA or gDNA used as material had been derived from T cells, B-cell-depleted T cells, or PBMCs.

TCRdb's copy holds only in-frame clones and misses some; the assay was immunoSEQ multiplex PCR. The profile shows about 240,000 clones, approximately 86% of them singletons. Germline V gene data show CDR1 as KGHSH and CDR2 as LQKENI. V was trimmed by 4 bases and J by 3 bases, leaving 13 bases between them. The CDR3 sequence is 15 residues long. What was sequenced was PBMCs or T cells enriched from blood (not recorded which). The TCR was taken from a middle-aged woman with acute COVID-19. The chain has TRBV18 and TRBJ1-5; D not resolved. CDR3 coding DNA: TGTGCCAGCTCACGCGAGGGAGGGTTCAATCAGCCCCAGCATTTT. Residues: CASSREGGFNQPQHF.